What follows is one T cell receptor beta chain and its context. Its antigen is currently not known. No much larger clonotype is one base removed from it; base qualities were not supplied. TCR repertoires of sorted CD4+ and CD8+ blood T cells from severe aplastic anemia patients and healthy subjects were deep-sequenced in the study. Ficoll-Paque density gradient centrifugation was used to isolate peripheral blood mononuclear cells. Before DNA extraction, CD4+ and CD8+ T cells were sorted with FACS or magnetic beads. TCR beta VDJ combination and CDR3 sequence profiling used genomic DNA as the template. An Illumina HiSeq 2000 was used for TCR repertoire sequencing. The paper's processing steps were these. TRBV/TRBJ rearrangement plots, CDR3 size and DJ length profiles, and Simpson's diversity index were used to evaluate the repertoires. Whichever DNA sequence was most abundant in the deep sequencing data was defined as the immunodominant clone. CDR3 amino acid sequences were screened for sharing across subjects and were compared with published repertoires and the VDJdb database. TCRdb ran its own pipeline on the public reads, namely fastp trimming at Q25 and MiXCR clone calling, and kept in-frame beta chains. CDR3 protein sequences are deduplicated, and each keeps its most common genes and DNA. These V and J calls derive from TCRdb rather than the authors' analysis. The sample includes 350,000 to 450,000 distinct CDR3 sequences, with roughly 68% observed a single time. The ten largest make up under 4.5% of the sample.

This sample was included in a study of CD8+CD57+ T cells in acquired aplastic anemia (dated by TCRdb to between 2018 and 2020). Concerning the study at large: A mean of about 3.2 ug of DNA, ranging from roughly 0.18 to 30 ug, was extracted from sorted CD4+ and CD8+ cells. For healthy donor samples, the average read count was around 10 million for CD4+ cells and roughly 12 million for CD8+ cells. Results and caveats for the whole study, not just this receptor: Between patients and healthy controls, no significant difference in CD8+ Simpson's diversity was found (P=0.060). About 29 CD8+ CDR3 sequences were found to be shared between patients and controls, but these sequences appeared to be highly expressed in patients and within the immunodominant clones of the patients.

The germline V gene provides CDR1 ENHRY and CDR2 SYGVKD. The CDR3 runs 14 residues from the cysteine to the phenylalanine. Only the CDR3 region is kept as DNA, spanning 42 bases read in frame from base 1. Unmatched junction bases come to 14, with V trimmed by 10 bases and J by 7 bases. The rearrangement joined TRBV10-3 to TRBJ1-1, with 8 central nucleotides matching TRBD1. The receptor was isolated from a human donor in good health, serving as a control. Source material: sorted CD4+, CD8+, or CD8+CD57+ T cells (not recorded which) from PBMCs. Here is the DNA: TGTGCCACTCTCAGGGAACAGGGGGAAGGTGAAGCTTTCTTT. Its translation is CATLREQGEGEAFF.